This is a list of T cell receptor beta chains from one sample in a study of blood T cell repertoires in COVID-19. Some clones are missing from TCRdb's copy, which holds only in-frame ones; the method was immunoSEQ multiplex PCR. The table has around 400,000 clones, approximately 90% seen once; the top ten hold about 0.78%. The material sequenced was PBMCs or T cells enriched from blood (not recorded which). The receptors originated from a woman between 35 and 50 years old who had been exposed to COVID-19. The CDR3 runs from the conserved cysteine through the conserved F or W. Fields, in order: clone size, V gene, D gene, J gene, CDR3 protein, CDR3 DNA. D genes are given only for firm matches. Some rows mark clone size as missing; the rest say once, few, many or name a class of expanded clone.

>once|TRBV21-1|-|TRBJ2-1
CARGDRESGSPDNEQFF
TGTGCCAGGGGGGACAGGGAGAGCGGGAGTCCCGACAATGAGCAGTTCTTC
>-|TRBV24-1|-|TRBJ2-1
CATSDNFEGYEQFF
TGTGCCACCAGTGATAATTTTGAGGGCTATGAGCAGTTCTTC
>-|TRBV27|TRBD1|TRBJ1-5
CASSPSDRVGLYQPQHF
TGTGCCAGCAGCCCCTCTGACAGGGTGGGGTTGTATCAGCCCCAGCATTTT
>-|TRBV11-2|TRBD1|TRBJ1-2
CASSLVDRVNGYTF
TGTGCCAGCAGCTTAGTAGACAGGGTCAATGGCTACACCTTC
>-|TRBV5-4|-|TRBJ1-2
CASNAGVNGYTF
TGTGCCAGCAACGCAGGGGTAAATGGCTACACCTTC
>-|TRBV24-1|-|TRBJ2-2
CATSTWGDGELFF
TGTGCCACCAGCACCTGGGGGGACGGGGAGCTGTTTTTT
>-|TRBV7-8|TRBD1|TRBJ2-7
CASSLGLLRDRSNEQYF
TGTGCCAGCAGCTTAGGCTTGTTACGGGACAGGTCCAACGAGCAGTACTTC
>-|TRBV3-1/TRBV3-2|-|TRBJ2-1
CASSQGVADYYNEQFF
TGTGCCAGCAGCCAAGGAGTCGCGGACTACTACAATGAGCAGTTCTTC
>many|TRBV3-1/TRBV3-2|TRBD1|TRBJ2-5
CASSPSGQGLETQYF
TGTGCCAGCAGCCCCAGCGGACAGGGGCTAGAGACCCAGTACTTC
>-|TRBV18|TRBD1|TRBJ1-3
CASSPLRDRGSSGNTIYF
TGTGCCAGCTCACCACTCCGGGACAGGGGGTCCTCTGGAAACACCATATATTTT
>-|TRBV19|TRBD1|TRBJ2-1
CASSVNLPGQSYNEQFF
TGTGCCAGTAGTGTAAATCTCCCGGGACAGTCTTACAATGAGCAGTTCTTC
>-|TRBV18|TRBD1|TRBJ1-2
CASSPTGEPADDGYTF
TGTGCCAGCTCACCCACAGGGGAACCTGCGGATGATGGCTACACCTTC
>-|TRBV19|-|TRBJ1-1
CASSTRSRGNTEAFF
TGTGCCAGTAGTACCCGGTCTCGGGGAAACACTGAAGCTTTCTTT
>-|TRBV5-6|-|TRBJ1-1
CASSLPQGVEAFF
TGTGCCAGCAGCTTGCCCCAGGGCGTGGAAGCTTTCTTT
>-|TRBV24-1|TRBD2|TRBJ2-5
CATSDSPRLAGIQETQYF
TGTGCCACCAGTGATTCCCCTCGACTAGCGGGGATCCAAGAGACCCAGTACTTC
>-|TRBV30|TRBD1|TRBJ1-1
CAWSGAGGISFF
TGTGCCTGGAGTGGGGCAGGGGGCATTTCTTTCTTT
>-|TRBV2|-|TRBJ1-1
CASSGGLNTEAFF
TGTGCCAGCAGTGGGGGGCTGAACACTGAAGCTTTCTTT
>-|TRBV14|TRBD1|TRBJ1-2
CASSKRQGTGGYTF
TGTGCCAGCAGCAAACGACAGGGGACCGGGGGCTACACCTTC